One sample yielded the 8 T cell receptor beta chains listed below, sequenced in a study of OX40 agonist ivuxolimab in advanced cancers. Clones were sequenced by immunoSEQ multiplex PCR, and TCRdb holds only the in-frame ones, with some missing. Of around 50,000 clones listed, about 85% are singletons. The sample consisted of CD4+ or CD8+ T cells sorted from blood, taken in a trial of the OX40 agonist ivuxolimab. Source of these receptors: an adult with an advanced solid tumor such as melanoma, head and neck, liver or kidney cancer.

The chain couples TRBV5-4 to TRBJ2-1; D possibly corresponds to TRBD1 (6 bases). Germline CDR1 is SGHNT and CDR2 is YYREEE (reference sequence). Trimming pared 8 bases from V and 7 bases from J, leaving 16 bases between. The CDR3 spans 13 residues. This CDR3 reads CARGWGPGNEQFF. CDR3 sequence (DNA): TGTGCCAGAGGGTGGGGGCCCGGAAATGAGCAGTTCTTC. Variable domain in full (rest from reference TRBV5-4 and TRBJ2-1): ETGVTQSPTHLIKTRGQQVTLRCSSQSGHNTVSWYQQALGQGPQFIFQYYREEENGRGNFPPRFSGLQFPNYSSELNVNALELDDSALYLCARGWGPGNEQFFGPGTRLTVL.

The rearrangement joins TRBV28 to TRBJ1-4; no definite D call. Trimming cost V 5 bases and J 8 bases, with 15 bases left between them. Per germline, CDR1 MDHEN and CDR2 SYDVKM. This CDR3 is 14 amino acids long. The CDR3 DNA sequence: TGTGCCAGCAGTCTACAACCCACGAGGGAAAAACTGTTTTTT. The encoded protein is CASSLQPTREKLFF.

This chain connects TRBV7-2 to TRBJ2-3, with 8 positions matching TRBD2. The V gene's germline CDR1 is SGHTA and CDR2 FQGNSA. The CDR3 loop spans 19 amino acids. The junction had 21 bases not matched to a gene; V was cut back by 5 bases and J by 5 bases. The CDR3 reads CASSPRGALAGDAKDTQYF. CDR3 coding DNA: TGTGCCAGCAGCCCTAGAGGTGCCCTAGCGGGCGACGCTAAAGATACGCAGTATTTT.

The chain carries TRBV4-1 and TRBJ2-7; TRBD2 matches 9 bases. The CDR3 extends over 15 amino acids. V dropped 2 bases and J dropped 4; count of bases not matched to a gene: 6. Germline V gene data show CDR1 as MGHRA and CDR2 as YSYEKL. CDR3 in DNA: TGCGCCAGCAGCCAACATGATAGCGGGGGATACGAGCAGTACGTC. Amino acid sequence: CASSQHDSGGYEQYV.

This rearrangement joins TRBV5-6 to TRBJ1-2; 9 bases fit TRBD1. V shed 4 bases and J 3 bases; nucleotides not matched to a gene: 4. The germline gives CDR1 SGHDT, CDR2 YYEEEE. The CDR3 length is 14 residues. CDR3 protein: CASSQRTGDYGYTF. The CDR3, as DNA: TGTGCCAGCAGCCAAAGGACAGGGGACTATGGCTACACCTTC.

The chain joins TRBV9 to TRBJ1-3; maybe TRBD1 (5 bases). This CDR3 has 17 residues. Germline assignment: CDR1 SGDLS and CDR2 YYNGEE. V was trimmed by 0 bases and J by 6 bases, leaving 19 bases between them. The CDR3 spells CASSVDIVGTSKNTIYF. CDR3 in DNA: TGTGCCAGCAGCGTAGATATTGTCGGGACCTCAAAAAACACCATATATTTT.

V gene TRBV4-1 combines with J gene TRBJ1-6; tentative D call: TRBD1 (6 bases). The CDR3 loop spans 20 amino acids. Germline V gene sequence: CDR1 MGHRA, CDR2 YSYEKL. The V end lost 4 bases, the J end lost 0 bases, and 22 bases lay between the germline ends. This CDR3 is CASSPRGDEVRGSYNSPLHF. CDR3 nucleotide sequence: TGCGCCAGCAGCCCAAGGGGGGATGAAGTCAGGGGCTCCTATAATTCACCCCTCCACTTT.

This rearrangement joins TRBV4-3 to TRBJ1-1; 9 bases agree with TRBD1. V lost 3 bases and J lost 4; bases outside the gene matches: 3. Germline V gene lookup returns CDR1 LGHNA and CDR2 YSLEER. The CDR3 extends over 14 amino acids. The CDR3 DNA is TGCGCCAGCAGCCAGGGACAGGGTGGCACTGAAGCTTTCTTT. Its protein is CASSQGQGGTEAFF.